Listed below are T cell receptor beta chains from one sample, sequenced in a study of cytomegalovirus exposure and HLA in healthy donors. Here immunoSEQ multiplex PCR was the method, and the copy in TCRdb shows in-frame clones only, minus some. This sample has about 150,000 clones, with around 80% found just once. Sequencing was done on a sample of PBMCs. The source is a boy aged 2 to 9 in good health and CMV-seronegative. CDR3s include the opening cysteine and the closing phenylalanine or tryptophan. The D gene is left open where the match is weak. Expanded clones get a size class; other rows say once, few or many, or leave the size out.

- - TRBJ1-6 TRBV7-2 CASSFSSPLHF TGTGCCAGCAGCTTTAGTTCACCCCTCCACTTT
- - TRBJ2-7 TRBV25-1 CASSDSHTSGYSYEQYF TGTGCCAGCAGTGACTCACACACGTCAGGGTACTCCTACGAGCAGTACTTC
once - TRBJ2-2 TRBV2 CASSVLGIGAELFF TGTGCCAGCAGTGTCCTAGGAATTGGCGCGGAGCTGTTTTTT
- - TRBJ2-7 TRBV11-2 CASSSTDSYEQYF TGTGCCAGCAGCTCGACGGACAGTTACGAGCAGTACTTC
- - TRBJ1-4 TRBV7-9 CASSSPQAQINEKLFF TGTGCCAGCAGTTCCCCGCAAGCTCAAATTAATGAAAAACTGTTTTTT
- - TRBJ2-7 TRBV5-5 CASSLATGRYEQYF TGTGCCAGCAGCTTGGCCACAGGGCGATACGAGCAGTACTTC
once - TRBJ2-7 TRBV4-2 CASSQVPPPSGPLHVAYEQYF TGTGCCAGCAGCCAAGTCCCTCCACCCAGCGGACCTCTCCACGTCGCCTACGAGCAGTACTTC
once TRBD2 TRBJ2-3 TRBV11-3 CASSFTRLAGAIGGDTQYF TGTGCCAGCAGCTTCACCCGACTAGCGGGAGCGATCGGTGGAGATACGCAGTATTTT
few - TRBJ1-1 TRBV6-1 CATDASTEAFF TGTGCCACTGATGCTAGTACTGAAGCTTTCTTT
- TRBD1 TRBJ2-5 TRBV6-5 CASSRRDRQETQYF TGTGCCAGCAGTCGCCGGGACAGACAAGAGACCCAGTACTTC
- TRBD1 TRBJ2-2 TRBV6-1 CASSPTGGRTGELFF TGTGCCAGCAGCCCGACAGGGGGCCGCACCGGGGAGCTGTTTTTT
- - TRBJ2-3 TRBV5-1 CASSFGLKPSSTDTQYF TGCGCCAGCAGCTTTGGACTAAAACCCTCTAGCACAGATACGCAGTATTTT
- - TRBJ1-2 TRBV18 CASSPLLADLGYTF TGTGCCAGCTCACCATTATTAGCAGATCTCGGCTACACCTTC
- TRBD1 TRBJ2-5 TRBV7-8 CASSSRQGPSGTQYF TGTGCCAGCAGCTCCAGACAGGGACCATCCGGGACCCAGTACTTC
- TRBD1 TRBJ2-3 TRBV7-8 CASSLLSTGGRTDTQYF TGTGCCAGCAGCCTCCTCTCGACAGGGGGGCGCACAGATACGCAGTATTTT
- TRBD2 TRBJ2-7 TRBV20-1 CSASGLAGEYF TGCAGTGCTAGCGGACTAGCGGGGGAGTACTTC
- - TRBJ2-5 TRBV5-1 CASSHQTGTQETQYF TGCGCCAGCAGCCACCAAACCGGGACACAAGAGACCCAGTACTTC
- - TRBJ2-7 TRBV5-1 CASSLDVGGSYEQYF TGCGCCAGCAGCTTGGATGTAGGCGGCTCCTACGAGCAGTACTTC
- - TRBJ2-1 TRBV5-1 CASSFGVGTYNEQFF TGCGCCAGCAGCTTCGGGGTGGGTACGTACAATGAGCAGTTCTTC
- TRBD1 TRBJ1-2 TRBV7-3 CASSLGTAYGYTF TGTGCCAGCAGCTTGGGGACAGCTTATGGCTACACCTTC
- TRBD2 TRBJ2-3 TRBV27 CASSLSAGGDTQYF TGTGCCAGCAGTTTATCCGCGGGAGGCGATACGCAGTATTTT
- - TRBJ1-5 TRBV7-9 CASSSISNRDKRKRQPQHF TGTGCCAGCAGCTCCATATCCAACCGGGACAAGCGAAAACGTCAGCCCCAGCATTTT
- TRBD1 TRBJ2-7 TRBV5-4 CASSAEPGQGLYEQYF TGTGCCAGCAGCGCCGAGCCGGGACAGGGGCTCTACGAGCAGTACTTC
- - TRBJ2-3 TRBV6-1 CASSELGDTDTQYF TGTGCCAGCAGTGAACTAGGGGACACAGATACGCAGTATTTT
- TRBD2 TRBJ2-3 TRBV10-3 CAISGGTSGFNRDTQYF TGTGCCATCAGTGGCGGGACTAGCGGATTCAATCGGGATACGCAGTATTTT
- TRBD2 TRBJ2-7 TRBV4-3 CASSPGTTLYEQYF TGCGCCAGCAGCCCGGGGACTACTCTCTACGAGCAGTACTTC
- - TRBJ2-7 TRBV5-6 CASSLVGGGGTDNPYEQYF TGTGCCAGCAGCTTGGTTGGTGGGGGAGGCACGGACAACCCCTACGAGCAGTACTTC
- TRBD1 TRBJ2-7 TRBV4-1 CASSQGGDRVTYEQYF TGCGCCAGCAGCCAAGGAGGGGACAGGGTAACATACGAGCAGTACTTC
- TRBD1 TRBJ1-2 TRBV4-2 CASQTETGERGYTF TGTGCCAGCCAAACGGAGACAGGGGAACGTGGCTACACCTTC
- TRBD2 TRBJ2-7 TRBV28 CASRQTLWGLAVSYEQYF TGTGCCAGCAGACAAACCCTGTGGGGACTAGCGGTCTCCTACGAGCAGTACTTC
- TRBD2 TRBJ2-3 TRBV9 CASSVGPSGNTDTQYF TGTGCCAGCAGCGTAGGTCCTAGCGGGAACACAGATACGCAGTATTTT
- - TRBJ1-2 TRBV7-8 CASSLGSGDYGYTF TGTGCCAGCAGCTTAGGTTCGGGGGACTATGGCTACACCTTC
- TRBD1 TRBJ1-5 TRBV7-8 CASSGKTGYQPQHF TGTGCCAGCAGCGGAAAGACAGGGTATCAGCCCCAGCATTTT
- TRBD1 TRBJ1-1 TRBV28 CASSFARQGIMNTEAFF TGTGCCAGCAGTTTCGCCCGACAGGGGATTATGAACACTGAAGCTTTCTTT
once TRBD1 TRBJ2-5 TRBV7-9 CSSSPYRGQETQYF TGTTCCAGCAGCCCGTACAGGGGCCAAGAGACCCAGTACTTC
- TRBD2 TRBJ2-1 TRBV2 CASRGREGEINEQFF TGTGCCAGCAGAGGACGGGAGGGCGAAATCAATGAGCAGTTCTTC
- TRBD2 TRBJ2-7 TRBV7-2 CASSPERGYAYEQYF TGTGCCAGCAGCCCTGAGCGGGGGTACGCCTACGAGCAGTACTTC
- - TRBJ2-7 TRBV27 CASSLLGTRYEQYF TGTGCCAGCAGTTTATTAGGGACTCGATACGAGCAGTACTTC
- TRBD1 TRBJ1-2 TRBV4-3 CASSPGQTGSSYGYTF TGCGCCAGCAGCCCCGGACAGACAGGGTCCTCCTATGGCTACACCTTC
once TRBD1 TRBJ2-7 TRBV7-8 CASSSPGTGSSFPHEQYF TGTGCCAGCAGCTCCCCGGGGACAGGGTCATCTTTCCCCCACGAGCAGTACTTC
- TRBD2 TRBJ2-2 TRBV5-1 CASSKGLAGLTGELFF TGCGCCAGCAGCAAGGGACTAGCGGGCCTGACCGGGGAGCTGTTTTTT
once TRBD1 TRBJ2-3 TRBV7-3 CASSLSYRGQDTQYF TGTGCCAGCAGCTTATCCTACAGGGGCCAGGATACGCAGTATTTT
- - TRBJ1-1 TRBV5-1 CASSLISDRRSMNTEAFF TGCGCCAGCAGCCTAATTTCGGACAGACGGTCCATGAACACTGAAGCTTTCTTT
- - TRBJ2-7 TRBV2 CASSERELYEQYF TGTGCCAGCAGTGAGCGGGAACTGTACGAGCAGTACTTC
- - TRBJ2-2 TRBV5-1 CATHGAANTGELFF TGCGCCACCCATGGGGCTGCGAACACCGGGGAGCTGTTTTTT
few TRBD1 TRBJ2-7 TRBV18 CASSPGQPFYEQYF TGTGCCAGCTCACCGGGACAGCCGTTCTACGAGCAGTACTTC
- TRBD1 TRBJ2-3 TRBV9 CASSVGDRSSTDTQYF TGTGCCAGCAGCGTAGGGGACAGATCTAGCACAGATACGCAGTATTTT
- - TRBJ2-5 TRBV5-4 CASSLGSGGVWETQYF TGTGCCAGCAGCTTGGGGAGCGGAGGCGTATGGGAGACCCAGTACTTC
- TRBD2 TRBJ2-7 TRBV5-1 CASSSGLGSLYEQYF TGCGCCAGCAGCTCAGGACTAGGGTCCCTCTACGAGCAGTACTTC
few TRBD1 TRBJ1-2 TRBV27 CASRPRRRGLSSDGYTF TGTGCCAGCAGACCACGGCGCAGGGGGCTATCATCTGATGGCTACACCTTC
- TRBD1 TRBJ1-6 TRBV30 CAWSRDSNSPLHF TGTGCCTGGAGCCGGGACAGCAATTCACCCCTCCACTTT
- - TRBJ1-2 TRBV6-5 CASSYRGASGYTF TGTGCCAGCAGTTACCGGGGGGCTTCTGGCTACACCTTC
- TRBD2 TRBJ2-5 TRBV28 CASSSTPPGTRYQETQYF TGTGCCAGCAGTTCCACCCCGCCCGGGACTAGATACCAAGAGACCCAGTACTTC
- - TRBJ2-1 TRBV7-9 CASSHTSISYNEQFF TGTGCCAGCAGCCATACTAGTATCTCCTACAATGAGCAGTTCTTC
- - TRBJ2-2 TRBV7-9 CASSLAGGPNTGELFF TGTGCCAGCAGCTTAGCGGGGGGGCCCAACACCGGGGAGCTGTTTTTT
- - TRBJ2-3 TRBV6-1 CASSRPSGSDTQYF TGTGCCAGCAGCCGTCCATCAGGGTCAGATACGCAGTATTTT
once - TRBJ1-2 TRBV11-2 CASSLLNYGYTF TGTGCCAGCAGCTTGTTAAACTATGGCTACACCTTC
- TRBD1 TRBJ1-5 TRBV18 CASSPLGQGIPTNQPQHF TGTGCCAGCTCACCACTGGGACAGGGGATCCCTACTAATCAGCCCCAGCATTTT
- TRBD2 TRBJ2-7 TRBV9 CASSGTSGTGLQYF TGTGCCAGCAGCGGGACTAGCGGGACAGGCCTGCAGTACTTC